These T cell receptor beta chains were read from a single sample in a study of T cell responses to AZD1222 COVID-19 vaccine. Assay: immunoSEQ multiplex PCR; the TCRdb copy retains only in-frame clones and omits some. The profile covers over 120,000 clones, with approximately 90% appearing a single time and under 2% taken by the ten largest. The sample was peripheral blood, taken 28 days after the second AZD1222 dose. The source of these receptors is an adult who received the AZD1222 COVID-19 vaccine. CDR3s include the opening cysteine and the closing phenylalanine or tryptophan. D genes are given only for firm matches. Clone size, where shown, is once, few, many, or a class for clones that have expanded.

>once|TRBV9|TRBJ2-5|NA
TGTGCCAGCAGCGTAGCGGGGATAACGGCCCAAGAGACCCAGTACTTC
CASSVAGITAQETQYF
>NA|TRBV5-1|TRBJ1-1|NA
TGCGCCAGCAGCGTGGGGGGTGGTATCCAGTACACTGAAGCTTTCTTT
CASSVGGGIQYTEAFF
>NA|TRBV7-2|TRBJ2-3|TRBD1
TGTGCCAGCAGCGAAACAGGGGGCAGCGGAGATACGCAGTATTTT
CASSETGGSGDTQYF
>NA|TRBV24-1|TRBJ2-1|NA
TGTGCCACCAGTGAGTCCCTAGGGAATGAGCAGTTCTTC
CATSESLGNEQFF
>once|TRBV19|TRBJ2-1|NA
TGTGCCAGTAGTATCGGCAGGCTTAACAATGAGCAGTTCTTC
CASSIGRLNNEQFF
>NA|TRBV5-4|TRBJ2-7|NA
TGTGCCAGCAAGGCAGGGGTCGGCGAGCAGTACTTC
CASKAGVGEQYF
>once|TRBV10-3|TRBJ1-1|NA
TGTGCCATCAGCCCGTCTGGGGCAGGAAACACTGAAGCTTTCTTT
CAISPSGAGNTEAFF
>NA|TRBV7-2|TRBJ2-3|NA
TGTGCCAGCACCCCAGGGACCCCGGGAGATACGCAGTATTTT
CASTPGTPGDTQYF
>NA|TRBV5-6|TRBJ1-1|TRBD1
TGTGCCAGCAGCTTGGGGCGGGACAGGGGGCCCCAGTATGAAGCTTTCTTT
CASSLGRDRGPQYEAFF
>NA|TRBV28|TRBJ1-1|NA
TGTGCCAGCAGTTTGCAGGGAAGGAAAGCTTTCTTT
CASSLQGRKAFF
>NA|TRBV6-5|TRBJ1-2|TRBD1
TGTGCCAGCAATTTTCGACAGGGGGCTGACTATGGCTACACCTTC
CASNFRQGADYGYTF
>NA|TRBV9|TRBJ2-3|TRBD2
TGTGCCAGCAGCGTAACTAGCGGAAGCACAGATACGCAGTATTTT
CASSVTSGSTDTQYF
>NA|TRBV19|TRBJ2-1|NA
TGTGCCAGTAGGGCCTTACAGGGTTATGAGCAGTTCTTC
CASRALQGYEQFF
>NA|TRBV12-5|TRBJ2-2|TRBD1
TGTGCTAGTGGTTTGGGGGGGGGACAGGGACACACCGGGGAGCTGTTTTTT
CASGLGGGQGHTGELFF
>NA|TRBV21-1|TRBJ1-2|NA
TGTGCCAGCAGCAAAAATCAGCATGGGGGCGCCGATGGCTACACCTTC
CASSKNQHGGADGYTF
>NA|TRBV6-1|TRBJ2-1|TRBD1
TGTGCCAGCAGTGAGGGACAGGACTCCTACAATGAGCAGTTCTTC
CASSEGQDSYNEQFF
>NA|TRBV3-1/TRBV3-2|TRBJ2-1|NA
TGTGCCAGCAGCCAAGCCGGGCTCAGCTCCTACAATGAGCAGTTCTTC
CASSQAGLSSYNEQFF
>NA|TRBV28|TRBJ2-1|NA
TGTGCCAGCAGTTTCCCCCGACAGGGAGGTCATGAGCAGTTCTTC
CASSFPRQGGHEQFF
>NA|TRBV30|TRBJ2-4|NA
TGTGCCTGGAGTGTACAACGCTCGGAGGCCATTCAGTACTTC
CAWSVQRSEAIQYF
>NA|TRBV18|TRBJ1-3|NA
TGTGCCAGCTCACCACCGGTGGAGGGGCCTGGAAACACCATATATTTT
CASSPPVEGPGNTIYF
>NA|TRBV4-1|TRBJ2-1|TRBD2
TGCGCCAGCAGCCGAGGGACTAGTAACAGCAATGAGCAGTTCTTC
CASSRGTSNSNEQFF
>few|TRBV15|TRBJ2-7|NA
TGTGCCACCAGCAGAGATCCGACTCAGTACGAGCAGTACTTC
CATSRDPTQYEQYF
>NA|TRBV6-5|TRBJ1-1|NA
TGTGCCAGCAGTTACTCGTTGCGGAACACTGAAGCTTTCTTT
CASSYSLRNTEAFF
>NA|TRBV5-4|TRBJ2-3|NA
TGTGCCAGCAGCTTTGTGGCAGATACGCAGTATTTT
CASSFVADTQYF
>NA|TRBV28|TRBJ1-2|TRBD1
TGTGCCAGCACTGAACCAGGAGTATTGTCCATTAAACAGGGGTTGATAGGACATGGCTACACCTTC
CASTEPGVLSIKQGLIGHGYTF
>once|TRBV12-3/TRBV12-4|TRBJ2-1|TRBD2
TGTGCCAGCGGGCTAGCGGAGGGAAGTGAGCAGTTCTTC
CASGLAEGSEQFF
>NA|TRBV6-5|TRBJ2-5|NA
TGTGCCAGCAGTTACTCAACCGGGGAGACCCAGTACTTC
CASSYSTGETQYF
>NA|TRBV4-1|TRBJ2-3|NA
TGCGCCAGCAGCCAAGCGACTACCAACACAGATACGCAGTATTTT
CASSQATTNTDTQYF
>NA|TRBV5-1|TRBJ2-1|TRBD2
TGCGCCAGCAGCTCTAGCGGGAGGAACAATGAGCAGTTCTTC
CASSSSGRNNEQFF
>NA|TRBV5-1|TRBJ1-4|TRBD1
TGCGCCAGCAGCTTACAGGGGAATAATGAAAAACTGTTTTTT
CASSLQGNNEKLFF
>NA|TRBV5-4|TRBJ2-1|NA
TGTGCCAGCAGCTCCCCATGGATTGGTGAGCAGTTCTTC
CASSSPWIGEQFF
>NA|TRBV27|TRBJ1-5|NA
TGTGCCAGCAGTTTTGAGGGTACGAGGCCCCAGCATTTT
CASSFEGTRPQHF
>NA|TRBV30|TRBJ1-1|NA
TGTGCCTGGGCCTACAGGGCCTTGAACACTGAAGCTTTCTTT
CAWAYRALNTEAFF
>NA|TRBV29-1|TRBJ2-1|TRBD2
TGCAGCGTTGTTGGCGGGAGCAATGAGCAGTTCTTC
CSVVGGSNEQFF
>once|TRBV28|TRBJ2-7|NA
TGTGCCAGCAGTTTGAGTGTTACGGGATACGAGCAGTACTTC
CASSLSVTGYEQYF
>once|TRBV3-1/TRBV3-2|TRBJ1-6|NA
TGTGCCAGCAGCCAGGGGGCAAGGTCACCCCTCCACTTT
CASSQGARSPLHF
>few|TRBV19|TRBJ1-5|NA
TGTGCCAGTAGTATAGCCCTATCAAATATCCAGCCCCAGCATTTT
CASSIALSNIQPQHF
>NA|TRBV29-1|TRBJ1-1|NA
TGCAGCGCCGAGCGGGGGCTAGGGACTGAAGCTTTCTTT
CSAERGLGTEAFF
>NA|TRBV4-3|TRBJ2-1|NA
TGCGCCAGCAGCCAAGAAGGGACTTCCTACAATGAGCAGTTCTTC
CASSQEGTSYNEQFF
>NA|TRBV5-1|TRBJ2-1|NA
TGCGCCAGCAGCTTCCTAGCGGCTGAGGGGGCTGAGCAGTTCTTC
CASSFLAAEGAEQFF
>NA|TRBV9|TRBJ1-4|NA
TGTGCCAGCAGCCCAGAGGCGGGGTGGGGTGAAAAACTGTTTTTT
CASSPEAGWGEKLFF
>NA|TRBV30|TRBJ2-2|TRBD1
TGTGCCTGGAGTCCCGACAGGGCCTACCTCACCGGGGAGCTGTTTTTT
CAWSPDRAYLTGELFF
>few|TRBV30|TRBJ1-5|NA
TGTGCCTGGAGTGCCGGGGCCTTAAATCAGCCCCAGCATTTT
CAWSAGALNQPQHF
>once|TRBV19|TRBJ1-5|TRBD1
TGTGCCAGTTCCTTTAACAGGGGAACACGCAATCAGCCCCAGCATTTT
CASSFNRGTRNQPQHF
>NA|TRBV4-2|TRBJ2-5|NA
TGTGCCAGCAGCCAAGAGGGCGCAATGGGGTACCAAGAGACCCAGTACTTC
CASSQEGAMGYQETQYF
>once|TRBV6-1|TRBJ1-1|NA
TGTGCCAGCAGTGAATACGGAGGGGACACTGAAGCTTTCTTT
CASSEYGGDTEAFF
>NA|TRBV10-1|TRBJ2-7|NA
TGCGCCAGCAGTGAGTCGAGGGGTGGGGGGCAGTACTTC
CASSESRGGGQYF
>NA|TRBV6-1|TRBJ2-5|NA
TGTGCCAGCAGTGAATCTGGGGGAGTGGGCCAAGAGACCCAGTACTTC
CASSESGGVGQETQYF
>NA|TRBV7-8|TRBJ2-5|NA
TGTGCCAGCAGCTTCAGCCACCAAGAGACCCAGTACTTC
CASSFSHQETQYF
>NA|TRBV30|TRBJ1-1|NA
TGTGCCTGGAGAGGGGTCACTGAAGCTTTCTTT
CAWRGVTEAFF
>NA|TRBV5-1|TRBJ1-2|TRBD1
TGCGCCAGCAGCCTAGCCTTTACAGGGGAGGTCTATGGCTACACCTTC
CASSLAFTGEVYGYTF